These T cell receptor beta chains were read from a single sample in a study of control samples from healthy donors and cancer patients. Produced via immunoSEQ multiplex PCR; TCRdb's table is partial and in-frame only. The table includes about 89,000 clones, 86% detected once. Specimen: blood. The origin of the receptors is a man aged 25 to 40 in good health. The CDR3 runs from the conserved cysteine through the conserved F or W. D genes are given only for firm matches. Not all rows give a size; the values are once, few, many and, for expanded clones, a class.

V gene	J gene	clone size	D gene	CDR3 protein	CDR3 DNA
TRBV5-1	TRBJ2-1	few	TRBD2	CASSSLGGGSYNEQFF	TGCGCCAGCAGCTCCCTTGGCGGGGGCTCCTACAATGAGCAGTTCTTC
TRBV5-8	TRBJ2-1	NA	NA	CASSPGGGAGGYNEQFF	TGTGCCAGCAGCCCCGGCGGTGGGGCAGGCGGATACAATGAGCAGTTCTTC
TRBV4-1	TRBJ2-5	NA	TRBD2	CASSQDSERGGRETQYF	TGCGCCAGCAGCCAAGATAGCGAGCGGGGGGGAAGGGAGACCCAGTACTTC
TRBV3-1/TRBV3-2	TRBJ2-7	few	NA	CASSQGTASYEQYF	TGTGCCAGCAGCCAAGGGACCGCCTCCTACGAGCAGTACTTC
TRBV18	TRBJ1-3	NA	NA	CASSPSQGPGNTIYF	TGTGCCAGCTCACCATCACAGGGCCCTGGAAACACCATATATTTT
TRBV6-5	TRBJ2-7	NA	NA	CASRDGPYEQYF	TGTGCCTCTCGGGACGGGCCCTACGAGCAGTACTTC
TRBV13	TRBJ2-1	NA	NA	CASSFKRYNEQFF	TGTGCCAGCAGCTTTAAGCGGTACAATGAGCAGTTCTTC
TRBV7-3	TRBJ1-1	NA	NA	CASSPGKGEAFF	TGTGCCAGCAGCCCCGGGAAGGGTGAAGCTTTCTTT
TRBV27	TRBJ2-1	NA	NA	CASSLSRVRGSYNEQFF	TGTGCCAGCAGTTTATCGAGGGTCCGAGGTTCCTACAATGAGCAGTTCTTC
TRBV19	TRBJ2-2	once	NA	CASEGLRTGELFF	TGTGCCAGTGAAGGACTTCGAACCGGGGAGCTGTTTTTT
TRBV4-1	TRBJ2-2	NA	TRBD2	CASSPLTSGTTGELFF	TGCGCCAGCAGCCCCCTAACTAGCGGGACCACCGGGGAGCTGTTTTTT
TRBV5-6	TRBJ2-2	NA	TRBD2	CASSAAGGLNTGELFF	TGTGCCAGCAGCGCGGCGGGGGGGCTTAACACCGGGGAGCTGTTTTTT
TRBV5-4	TRBJ1-4	NA	NA	CASSPPGVRDEKLFF	TGTGCCAGCAGCCCCCCGGGAGTCCGAGATGAAAAACTGTTTTTT
TRBV24-1	TRBJ2-3	NA	TRBD1	CATKGAEPSTDTQYF	TGTGCTACTAAGGGGGCGGAGCCGAGCACAGATACGCAGTATTTT
TRBV29-1	TRBJ1-5	NA	NA	CSVVSGIGQPQHF	TGCAGCGTTGTCTCGGGAATAGGTCAGCCCCAGCATTTT
TRBV24-1	TRBJ2-1	NA	NA	CATTSSYNEQFF	TGTGCCACCACATCTAGCTACAATGAGCAGTTCTTC
TRBV10-2	TRBJ2-5	NA	NA	CASSRQLQETQYF	TGCGCCAGCTCTCGACAGCTTCAAGAGACCCAGTACTTC
TRBV5-1	TRBJ1-4	NA	NA	CASSLEWGETTNEKLFF	TGCGCCAGCAGCTTGGAATGGGGGGAAACAACTAATGAAAAACTGTTTTTT
TRBV11-2	TRBJ2-5	NA	NA	CASSPSQETQYF	TGTGCCAGCAGCCCTTCCCAAGAGACCCAGTACTTC
TRBV9	TRBJ1-1	NA	NA	CASSAQEAEAFF	TGTGCCAGCAGCGCGCAGGAGGCTGAAGCTTTCTTT
TRBV19	TRBJ2-2	few	TRBD1	CASSAYTGGRAGELFF	TGTGCCAGTAGTGCCTACACAGGGGGCCGGGCCGGGGAGCTGTTTTTT
TRBV28	TRBJ2-5	NA	NA	CASSIRVPETQYF	TGTGCCAGCAGCATCCGGGTCCCAGAGACCCAGTACTTC
TRBV4-1	TRBJ1-5	few	NA	CASSQGGQVLQPQHF	TGCGCCAGCAGCCAAGGTGGGCAGGTGCTACAGCCCCAGCATTTT
TRBV5-6	TRBJ2-5	NA	NA	CASSLVQQETQYF	TGTGCCAGCAGCTTGGTACAGCAAGAGACCCAGTACTTC
TRBV11-2	TRBJ2-3	NA	TRBD1	CASSLGGSKQGAYTQYF	TGTGCCAGCAGCTTAGGGGGAAGTAAACAGGGGGCATATACGCAGTATTTT
TRBV10-3	TRBJ2-6	once	TRBD1	CAISGRDRGYAGANVLTF	TGTGCCATCAGTGGGAGGGACAGGGGCTACGCTGGGGCCAACGTCCTGACTTTC
TRBV7-3	TRBJ2-3	NA	NA	CASSLGVAVSTDTQYF	TGTGCCAGCAGTCTCGGAGTAGCGGTGAGCACAGATACGCAGTATTTT
TRBV6-2/TRBV6-3	TRBJ2-5	once	TRBD2	CASSPKGRGVQETQYF	TGTGCCAGCAGCCCTAAGGGGCGGGGGGTCCAAGAGACCCAGTACTTC
TRBV5-1	TRBJ1-1	few	NA	CASSLGGLAGRNTEAFF	TGCGCCAGCAGCTTGGGCGGGTTGGCAGGGAGAAACACTGAAGCTTTCTTT
TRBV6-4	TRBJ1-1	NA	NA	CASSDRRPAWAFF	TGTGCCAGCAGTGACCGCAGGCCCGCCTGGGCTTTCTTT
TRBV2	TRBJ1-3	NA	TRBD1	CASNLRQGVSGNTIYF	TGTGCCAGCAATTTAAGACAGGGGGTATCTGGAAACACCATATATTTT
TRBV6-1	TRBJ2-6	NA	NA	CASSEQGTFSGANVLTF	TGTGCCAGCAGTGAGCAGGGCACCTTCTCTGGGGCCAACGTCCTGACTTTC
TRBV3-1/TRBV3-2	TRBJ2-1	NA	NA	CASSQDYEYNEQFF	TGTGCCAGCAGCCAAGATTACGAATACAATGAGCAGTTCTTC
TRBV18	TRBJ1-1	NA	NA	CASSPLGGTEAFF	TGTGCCAGCTCACCGTTAGGTGGGACTGAAGCTTTCTTT
TRBV7-6	TRBJ2-7	once	NA	CASSLGQSTYEQYF	TGTGCCAGCAGCTTAGGGCAGAGTACCTACGAGCAGTACTTC
TRBV7-9	TRBJ1-2	NA	TRBD1	CASSVGQGYGYTF	TGTGCCAGCAGCGTGGGACAGGGGTATGGCTACACCTTC
TRBV6-4	TRBJ2-2	NA	TRBD1	CASSDRTGITGELFF	TGTGCCAGCAGTGACCGGACAGGGATCACCGGGGAGCTGTTTTTT
TRBV30	TRBJ2-1	NA	NA	CAWRGQSYNEQFF	TGTGCCTGGAGAGGACAGAGCTACAATGAGCAGTTCTTC
TRBV4-1	TRBJ2-5	once	TRBD1	CASSQDINRGETQYF	TGCGCCAGCAGCCAAGATATTAACAGGGGAGAGACCCAGTACTTC
TRBV5-6	TRBJ1-4	NA	TRBD1	CASSLDRVGKLFF	TGTGCCAGCAGCCTCGACAGGGTGGGAAAACTGTTTTTT
TRBV6-1	TRBJ1-1	NA	NA	CASSDPTKIFEAFF	TGTGCCAGCAGTGACCCGACTAAAATCTTTGAAGCTTTCTTT
TRBV4-2	TRBJ1-1	few	NA	CASSQGPNTEAFF	TGTGCCAGCAGCCAAGGCCCGAACACTGAAGCTTTCTTT
TRBV19	TRBJ2-2	NA	TRBD2	CASSNLTGTSRRTGELFF	TGTGCCAGTAGTAACCTGACCGGGACTAGTCGACGCACCGGGGAGCTGTTTTTT
TRBV24-1	TRBJ2-5	NA	TRBD1	CATSALGTGGPGETQYF	TGTGCCACCAGTGCCCTAGGGACAGGGGGCCCCGGCGAGACCCAGTACTTC
TRBV10-3	TRBJ1-2	once	TRBD1	CAISFQGTGGGGGYTF	TGTGCCATCAGTTTCCAAGGGACAGGGGGCGGCGGCGGCTACACCTTC
TRBV7-2	TRBJ1-4	NA	NA	CASSFDRTNEKLFF	TGTGCCAGCAGCTTCGACAGGACTAATGAAAAACTGTTTTTT
TRBV11-3	TRBJ2-2	NA	NA	CASSSQGFNTGELFF	TGTGCCAGCAGCTCCCAGGGGTTTAACACCGGGGAGCTGTTTTTT
TRBV6-5	TRBJ2-3	NA	NA	CASRTVIYTDTQYF	TGTGCCAGCAGGACAGTGATCTACACAGATACGCAGTATTTT
TRBV5-1	TRBJ1-1	NA	TRBD1	CASSSTGNRDTEAFF	TGCGCCAGCAGCTCGACAGGGAATCGGGACACTGAAGCTTTCTTT
TRBV6-5	TRBJ1-1	few	NA	CASTTPGVPKAFF	TGTGCCAGCACCACGCCAGGGGTCCCGAAGGCTTTCTTT
TRBV5-1	TRBJ2-2	NA	NA	CASSLPQDTGELFF	TGCGCCAGCAGCTTGCCACAGGACACCGGGGAGCTGTTTTTT